A few counts support the clone carrying this TCR beta chain. Its antigen is not identified. Trimming took 0 bases from V and 7 from J, leaving 12 bases between them. The V gene's germline CDR1 is MNHEY and CDR2 SVGAGI. This CDR3 is built from 14 residues. This sample is part of a study of vaccination and CD4 T cells after COVID-19. Study overall: No peptide, an HIV-1 Nef pool, or a CEFX pool was what each control culture received.

Sequence data for DNA of cultured CD4+ T cells were generated by the Oncomine TCR Beta short-read assay. Via MiXCR, TCRdb re-called the PCR reads, giving one row per CDR3 protein. The sample has 15,000 to 20,000 distinct CDR3 sequences, about 63% seen once. Indicated treatment: roughly nine-day PBMC culture with coronavirus spike peptide pools or control peptides (ViraFEST assay). ViraFEST enlarged antigen-specific T cell populations with peptide pools and afterwards sequenced TCRs. After about 11 days of culture, CD4+ T cells were negatively selected. V usage is TRBV6-5 and J usage is TRBJ2-5; D uncertain. This TCR was recovered from a human donor who had recovered from COVID-19. Sequenced: CD4+ T cells from blood, cultured in vitro. DNA of the CDR3: TGTGCCAGCAGTTACTCATCCAGGACGGGGACCCAGTACTTC. This gives the protein CASSYSSRTGTQYF.